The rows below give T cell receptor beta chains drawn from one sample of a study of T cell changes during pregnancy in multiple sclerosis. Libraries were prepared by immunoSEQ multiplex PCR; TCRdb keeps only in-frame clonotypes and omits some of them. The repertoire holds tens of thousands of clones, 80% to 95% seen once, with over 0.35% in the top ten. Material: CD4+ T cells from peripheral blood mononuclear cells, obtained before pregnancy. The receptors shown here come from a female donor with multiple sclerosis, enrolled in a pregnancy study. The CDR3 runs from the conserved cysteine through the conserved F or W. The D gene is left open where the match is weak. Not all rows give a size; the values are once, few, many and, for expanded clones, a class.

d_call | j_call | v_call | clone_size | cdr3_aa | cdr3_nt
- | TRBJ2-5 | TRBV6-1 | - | CASWPHQGQETQYF | TGTGCCAGCTGGCCCCATCAGGGCCAAGAGACCCAGTACTTC
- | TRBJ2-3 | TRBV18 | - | CASSPAADTQYF | TGTGCCAGCTCACCAGCAGCAGATACGCAGTATTTT
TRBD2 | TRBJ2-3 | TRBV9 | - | CASSAQGLSHTDTQYF | TGTGCCAGCAGCGCCCAGGGACTATCTCACACAGATACGCAGTATTTT
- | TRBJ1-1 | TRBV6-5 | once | CASSSRIFAFSEAFF | TGTGCCAGCAGTTCTAGGATTTTCGCTTTTTCTGAAGCTTTCTTT
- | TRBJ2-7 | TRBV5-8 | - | CASSLGQRQYF | TGTGCCAGCAGCTTGGGGCAGCGGCAGTACTTC
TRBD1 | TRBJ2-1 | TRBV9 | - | CASSVATRGRYNEQFF | TGTGCCAGCAGCGTAGCTACCAGGGGGAGATACAATGAGCAGTTCTTC
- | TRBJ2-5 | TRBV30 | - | CAWSGTNNAETQYF | TGTGCCTGGAGTGGGACTAACAACGCGGAGACCCAGTACTTC
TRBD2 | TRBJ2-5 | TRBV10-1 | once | CASSEKGVGSGRGRETQYF | TGCGCCAGCAGTGAAAAGGGGGTGGGTAGCGGGAGAGGGCGGGAGACCCAGTACTTC
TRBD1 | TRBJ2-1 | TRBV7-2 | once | CASSLRQGINEQFF | TGTGCCAGCAGCTTAAGACAGGGGATCAATGAGCAGTTCTTC
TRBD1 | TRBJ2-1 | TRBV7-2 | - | CASSWTGYNEQFF | TGTGCCAGCAGCTGGACAGGGTACAATGAGCAGTTCTTC
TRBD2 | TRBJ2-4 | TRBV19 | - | CASSSGGLLAKNIQYF | TGTGCCAGTTCCAGCGGGGGTCTTCTAGCCAAAAACATTCAGTACTTC
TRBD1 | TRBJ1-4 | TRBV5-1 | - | CASSLGSGQGRVNEKLFF | TGCGCCAGCAGCTTGGGATCTGGACAGGGGAGAGTTAATGAAAAACTGTTTTTT
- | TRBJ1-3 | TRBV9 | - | CASSVERASSGNTIYF | TGTGCCAGCAGCGTAGAGAGGGCAAGCTCTGGAAACACCATATATTTT
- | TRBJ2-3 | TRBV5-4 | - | CASSGPGDTQYF | TGTGCCAGCAGCGGGCCCGGAGATACGCAGTATTTT
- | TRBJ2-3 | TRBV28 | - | CATQPQAFSTDTQYF | TGTGCCACCCAACCCCAGGCATTTAGCACAGATACGCAGTATTTT
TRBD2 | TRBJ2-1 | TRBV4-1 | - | CASSQKLAGPMDYNEQFF | TGCGCCAGCAGCCAAAAACTAGCGGGCCCCATGGACTACAATGAGCAGTTCTTC
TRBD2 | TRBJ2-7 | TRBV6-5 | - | CASSYGTSGRMEQYF | TGTGCCAGCAGTTACGGGACTAGCGGGAGAATGGAGCAGTACTTC
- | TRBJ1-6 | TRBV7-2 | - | CASSLEAVSPLHF | TGTGCCAGCAGCTTAGAAGCTGTTTCACCCCTCCACTTT
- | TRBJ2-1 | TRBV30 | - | CAWSVRRATYNEQFF | TGTGCCTGGAGTGTTCGGCGGGCAACCTACAATGAGCAGTTCTTC
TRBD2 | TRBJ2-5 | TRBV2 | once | CASSEANQRERETQYF | TGTGCCAGCAGTGAGGCCAACCAGCGGGAGAGGGAGACCCAGTACTTC
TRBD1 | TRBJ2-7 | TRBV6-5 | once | CASSYGTGGTYEQYF | TGTGCCAGCAGTTACGGGACAGGGGGGACCTACGAGCAGTACTTC
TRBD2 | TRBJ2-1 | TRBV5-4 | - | CASSFVGLAYNEQFF | TGTGCCAGCAGCTTCGTAGGACTAGCCTACAATGAGCAGTTCTTC
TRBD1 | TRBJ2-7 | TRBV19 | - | CASSIGQGAYEQYF | TGTGCCAGCAGTATCGGACAGGGGGCCTACGAGCAGTACTTC
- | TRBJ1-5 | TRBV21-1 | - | CASNSSNQPQHF | TGTGCCAGCAACAGTAGCAATCAGCCCCAGCATTTT
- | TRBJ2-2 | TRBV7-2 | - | CASSYRLGGTGELFF | TGTGCCAGCAGCTATAGACTAGGAGGTACCGGGGAGCTGTTTTTT
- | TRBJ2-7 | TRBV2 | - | CASSDTDYEQYF | TGTGCCAGCAGTGACACAGACTACGAGCAGTACTTC
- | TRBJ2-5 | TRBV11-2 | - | CASSSGGGMETQYF | TGTGCCAGCAGCTCAGGAGGCGGGATGGAGACCCAGTACTTC
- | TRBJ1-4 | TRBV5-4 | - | CASSLRGPNEKLFF | TGTGCCAGCAGCTTGAGGGGCCCTAATGAAAAACTGTTTTTT
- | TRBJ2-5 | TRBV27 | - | CASSFRGQTQYF | TGTGCCAGCAGTTTCAGGGGACAGACCCAGTACTTC
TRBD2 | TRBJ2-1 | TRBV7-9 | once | CASSPPSGRATEQFF | TGTGCCAGCAGCCCTCCTAGCGGGAGGGCCACTGAGCAGTTCTTC
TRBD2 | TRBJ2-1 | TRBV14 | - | CASSLLAGGMNEQFF | TGTGCCAGCAGCTTACTAGCGGGTGGGATGAATGAGCAGTTCTTC
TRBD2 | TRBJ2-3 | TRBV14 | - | CASSPSGLAGGQGDTQYF | TGTGCCAGCAGCCCTTCTGGACTAGCGGGAGGTCAGGGCGATACGCAGTATTTT
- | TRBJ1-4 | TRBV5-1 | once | CASSISVSTNEKLFF | TGCGCCAGCAGCATCAGCGTCTCAACTAATGAAAAACTGTTTTTT
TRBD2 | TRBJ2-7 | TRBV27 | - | CASSTLPLREDYEQYF | TGTGCCAGCAGCACCCTCCCGCTGCGGGAGGACTACGAGCAGTACTTC
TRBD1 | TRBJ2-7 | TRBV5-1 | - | CASSWDSLYEQYF | TGCGCCAGCAGCTGGGACAGCCTCTACGAGCAGTACTTC